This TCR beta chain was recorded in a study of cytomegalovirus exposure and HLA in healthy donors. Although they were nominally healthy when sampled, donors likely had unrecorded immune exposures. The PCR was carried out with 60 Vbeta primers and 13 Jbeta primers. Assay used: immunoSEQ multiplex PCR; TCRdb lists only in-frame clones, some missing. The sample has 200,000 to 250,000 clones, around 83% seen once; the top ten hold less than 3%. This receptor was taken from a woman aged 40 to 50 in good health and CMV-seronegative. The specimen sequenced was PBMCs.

This CDR3 reads CATWRQGNGYTF. The CDR3 nucleotides are TGTGCCACCTGGAGACAGGGGAATGGCTACACCTTC. This chain links TRBV19 with TRBJ1-2, with 8 nucleotides matching TRBD1. The V gene end was trimmed by 10 bases and the J gene end by 6 bases; junction bases not matched to a gene: 7. The germline V gene has CDR1 LNHDA and CDR2 SQIVND (reference sequence). The CDR3 is made up of 12 amino acids.